These 9 T cell receptor beta chains were sequenced from one sample in a study of identical twins. One entry per CDR3 protein, called by TCRdb with MiXCR from the 5' RACE reads. The sample shows 1.5 million to 2 million distinct CDR3 sequences, 25% to 35% of them seen only once. Sequenced input: cord blood. The receptors were gathered from a newborn girl in good health.

This clonotype was seen a handful of times. The chain carries TRBV20-1 and TRBJ2-7, with a weak D call TRBD2 (5 bases). Per germline, CDR1 DFQATT and CDR2 SNEGSKA (reference sequence). The V gene lost 6 bases and the J gene lost 2 bases, with 11 bases spanning the gap. The CDR3 has 12 amino acids. CDR3 in amino acids: CSAPGLTYEQYF. Here the CDR3 DNA reads TGCAGTGCCCCCGGACTTACCTACGAGCAGTACTTC.

This clonotype was detected only a few times. This chain joins TRBV25-1 and TRBJ2-7, with 9 bases lining up with TRBD1. The length of the CDR3 is 15 residues. The J segment lost 5 bases and the V segment lost 2 bases, leaving 7 bases of the junction unmatched. Germline CDR1 is MGHDK and CDR2 is SYGVNS. CDR3 in DNA: TGTGCCAGCAGTGAAGCACAGGGGGCTAGGGACGAGCAGTACTTC. Encoded protein: CASSEAQGARDEQYF.

The DNA of the CDR3 is TGCAGTGCTAGAGCGAGCGGGAGGGTCAACAATGAGCAGTTCTTC. It encodes CSARASGRVNNEQFF. V usage is TRBV20-1 and J usage is TRBJ2-1, with 10 bases identical to TRBD2. The CDR3 runs to 15 residues. CDR1 DFQATT and CDR2 SNEGSKA come from the germline V gene (reference sequence). The trim removed 1 base at V and 5 bases at J, leaving 5 bases unmatched.

The J gene is TRBJ2-3, the V gene TRBV20-1, with D possibly matching TRBD2 (6 bases). Germline values: CDR1 DFQATT, CDR2 SNEGSKA (reference sequence). CDR3 length: 12 residues. V was shortened by 5 bases and J by 6 bases, with 12 bases between the two germline ends. Here the CDR3 reads CSAPAGSDTQYF. The CDR3 coding sequence is TGCAGTGCTCCCGCGGGGTCCGATACGCAGTATTTT.

The chain is built from TRBV6-5 and TRBJ2-5; D is uncertain. The end of the DNA fits TRBJ2-7 better, so the J call may be wrong. CDR3 length equals 12 residues. In germline, CDR1 is MNHEY, CDR2 SVGAGI. The CDR3 DNA sequence: TGTGCCAGCAGCCATAGACCCTACGAGCAGTACTTC. Its protein product is CASSHRPYEQYF.

This clonotype came up a few times. The chain joins TRBV7-9 to TRBJ2-1; TRBD1 agrees at 11 bases. Per germline, CDR1 SEHNR and CDR2 FQNEAQ (reference sequence). V gave up 6 bases and J gave up 8 bases; unmatched junction bases: 6. CDR3 size: 14 residues. CDR3 coding DNA: TGTGCCAGCAGTACAGGGACAGGGGGGTATGAGCAGTTCTTC. Encoded protein: CASSTGTGGYEQFF.

Only a few counts were recorded for this clonotype. The V gene is TRBV20-1, the J gene TRBJ1-2; perhaps TRBD1 as D (5 bases). The CDR3 has 12 residues. Germline V gene sequence: CDR1 DFQATT, CDR2 SNEGSKA (reference sequence). V lost 6 bases and J lost 4, with 12 bases in between. CDR3 sequence reads: CSAAKGVYGYTF. The CDR3, as DNA: TGCAGTGCCGCTAAAGGGGTCTATGGCTACACCTTC.

This clonotype was seen only a few times. The chain combines TRBV20-1 with TRBJ1-2; 7 nucleotides agree with TRBD1. This CDR3 contains 14 residues. CDR1 DFQATT and CDR2 SNEGSKA come from the germline V gene (reference sequence). V shed 1 base and J 8 bases; nucleotides not matched to a gene: 10. Here the CDR3 reads CSARAQTGRYGYTF. Written as DNA, the CDR3 is TGCAGTGCTAGAGCCCAGACAGGGAGGTACGGCTACACCTTC.

CDR3 sequence: CASSLLGQGTIYEQYF. The CDR3 coding sequence is TGTGCCAGCAGTTTATTGGGACAGGGGACCATCTACGAGCAGTACTTC. The V call is TRBV12-3 or TRBV12-4, the J call TRBJ2-7; 10 positions match TRBD1. This CDR3 is 16 amino acids long. J was trimmed by 3 bases and V by 2 bases; bases with no gene match: 7.